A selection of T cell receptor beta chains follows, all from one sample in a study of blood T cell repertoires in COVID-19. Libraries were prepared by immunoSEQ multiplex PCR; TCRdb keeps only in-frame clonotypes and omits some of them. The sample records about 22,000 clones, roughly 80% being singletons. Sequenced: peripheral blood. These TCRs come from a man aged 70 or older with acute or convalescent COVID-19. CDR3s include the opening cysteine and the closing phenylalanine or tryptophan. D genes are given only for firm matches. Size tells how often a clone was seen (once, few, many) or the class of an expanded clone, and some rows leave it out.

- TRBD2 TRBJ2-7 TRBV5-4 TGTGCCAGCAGCTTGGGGGGGAGGGCCGATACTTACGAGCAGTACTTC CASSLGGRADTYEQYF
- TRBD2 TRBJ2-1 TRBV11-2 TGTGCCAGCAGCTTAGATCTTGGGACTAGCGGGATGGTCGATGAGCAGTTCTTC CASSLDLGTSGMVDEQFF
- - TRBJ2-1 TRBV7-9 TGTGCCAGCAGCTCACAGTACAATGAGCAGTTCTTC CASSSQYNEQFF
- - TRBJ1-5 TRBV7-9 TGTGCCAGCAGCTTGGTAGATCAGCCCCAGCATTTT CASSLVDQPQHF
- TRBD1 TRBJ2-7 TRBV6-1 TGTGCCAGCAGTGACAGGGGGCTACACGAGCAGTACTTC CASSDRGLHEQYF
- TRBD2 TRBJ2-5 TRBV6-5 TGTGCCAGCAGTTACCGTCAGCGGGAGGGTACAGAGACCCAGTACTTC CASSYRQREGTETQYF
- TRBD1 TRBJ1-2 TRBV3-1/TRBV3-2 TGTGCCAGCAGCCAAGCGGGGACAGTAGAATATCACACCTTC CASSQAGTVEYHTF
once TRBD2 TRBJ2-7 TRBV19 TGTGCCAGTAGTAACGGACTAGCGGGAACTCAGTCCTCCTACGAGCAGTACTTC CASSNGLAGTQSSYEQYF
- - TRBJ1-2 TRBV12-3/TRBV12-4 TGTGCCAGCGATGGTCGGGGTTACTATGGCTACACCTTC CASDGRGYYGYTF
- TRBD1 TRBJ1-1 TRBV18 TGTGCCAGCTCACCAGAACAGGGGGGTTTGAACACTGAAGCTTTCTTT CASSPEQGGLNTEAFF
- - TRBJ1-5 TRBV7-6 TGTGCCAGCAGCTTAGATCCTCGGGGCAATCAGCCCCAGCATTTT CASSLDPRGNQPQHF
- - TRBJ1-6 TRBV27 TGTGCCAGCAGCTCCCTGTTAAGGGGGAACAATTCACCCCTCCACTTT CASSSLLRGNNSPLHF
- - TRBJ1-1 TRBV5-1 TGCGCCAGCAGCTTGGAATCGGGGAACACTGAAGCTTTCTTT CASSLESGNTEAFF
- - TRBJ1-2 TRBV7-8 TGTGCCAGCAGTCCAGGTGGAGGCTATGGCTACACCTTC CASSPGGGYGYTF
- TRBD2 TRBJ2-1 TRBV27 TGTGCCAGCAGTACCGGGACTAGCGGGAGGGGAAATGAGCAGTTCTTC CASSTGTSGRGNEQFF
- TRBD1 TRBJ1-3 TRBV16 TGTGCCAGCAGCCCGAACAGGGGTGGAAACACCATATATTTT CASSPNRGGNTIYF
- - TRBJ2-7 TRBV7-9 TGTGCCAGCAGCTTACCGCCGGGGGGCGGGAAGAAGAACGAGCAGTACTTC CASSLPPGGGKKNEQYF
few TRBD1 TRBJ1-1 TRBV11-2 TGTGCCAGCAGTTTACAGGGGCGACCCGGCACTGAAGCTTTCTTT CASSLQGRPGTEAFF
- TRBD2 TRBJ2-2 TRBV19 TGTGCCAGTAGTCCCCGGACTAGCGGTCCCACCGGGGAGCTGTTTTTT CASSPRTSGPTGELFF
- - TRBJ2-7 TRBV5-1 TGCGCCAGCAGCTTAGACATTAACAGCGAGCAGTACTTC CASSLDINSEQYF
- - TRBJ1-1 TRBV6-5 TGTGCCAGCGAACTCCGAACGGGTATTGTTGAAGCTTTCTTT CASELRTGIVEAFF
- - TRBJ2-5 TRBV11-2 TGTGCCAGCAGCTTAGACGAAGAGACCCAGTACTTC CASSLDEETQYF
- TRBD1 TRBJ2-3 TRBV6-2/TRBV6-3 TGTGCCAGCAGTTTCGGACTTGACAGGGGGACAGATACGCAGTATTTT CASSFGLDRGTDTQYF
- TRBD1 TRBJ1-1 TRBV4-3 TGCGCCAGCAGCCACGCCGGGACAGGGAACACTGAAGCTTTCTTT CASSHAGTGNTEAFF
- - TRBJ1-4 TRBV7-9 TGTGCCAGCAGACCTGCTGAACCTACGGGGGGAAAACTGTTTTTT CASRPAEPTGGKLFF
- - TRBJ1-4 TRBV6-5 TGTGCCAGCAGTTGGGGTAGGGGTTTCGGTGAAAAACTGTTTTTT CASSWGRGFGEKLFF
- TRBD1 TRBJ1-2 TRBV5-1 TGCGCCAGCAGCTTGGCCCCGGGAGGGGGCGCAGACTATGGCTACACCTTC CASSLAPGGGADYGYTF
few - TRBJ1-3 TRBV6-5 TGTGCCAGCAGTTACGCGGTGGCTGGAAACACCATATATTTT CASSYAVAGNTIYF
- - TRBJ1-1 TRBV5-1 TGCGCCAGCAGCTTAGATCCCCAGGGTAATACTGAAGCTTTCTTT CASSLDPQGNTEAFF
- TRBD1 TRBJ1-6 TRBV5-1 TGCGCCAGCAGCGTATCGGGACAGGTGTTTAATTCACCCCTCCACTTT CASSVSGQVFNSPLHF
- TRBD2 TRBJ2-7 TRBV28 TGTGCCAGCAGTTTCCCGACTAGCGGGAACCCGGAGCAGTACTTC CASSFPTSGNPEQYF
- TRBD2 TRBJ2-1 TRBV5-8 TGTGCCAGCAGCTTGGAACGGGAGGTATCCTACAATGAGCAGTTCTTC CASSLEREVSYNEQFF
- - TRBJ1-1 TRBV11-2 TGTGCCAGCAGCCAAGAGGTCTCTTACGTTCGCGCTTTCTTT CASSQEVSYVRAFF
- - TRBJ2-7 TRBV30 TGTGCCTGGAGTTCCGGACTTTCATCCTACGAGCAGTACTTC CAWSSGLSSYEQYF
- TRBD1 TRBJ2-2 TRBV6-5 TGTGCCAGCAGCCCCGGGACAGCTAACACCGGGGAGCTGTTTTTT CASSPGTANTGELFF
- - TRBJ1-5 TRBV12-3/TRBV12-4 TGTGCCAGCAGTTCTTATTCCCCCGGGCCCCAGCATTTT CASSSYSPGPQHF
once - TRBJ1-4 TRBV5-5 TGTGCCAGCAGCCAGACACCGAACAGCTTGAGTGCAACTAATGAAAAACTGTTTTTT CASSQTPNSLSATNEKLFF
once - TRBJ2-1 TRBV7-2 TGTGCCAGCAGTCGTACACGGGGGGCCGCAACCGGTGAGCAGTTCTTC CASSRTRGAATGEQFF
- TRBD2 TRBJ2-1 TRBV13 TGTGCCAGCAGTTCGGGACTAGCGGCCGGGGGAGATGAGCAGTTCTTC CASSSGLAAGGDEQFF
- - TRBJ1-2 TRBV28 TGTGCCAGCAGTCCCCACTCGCCGGGAGACCCTTATGGCTACACCTTC CASSPHSPGDPYGYTF
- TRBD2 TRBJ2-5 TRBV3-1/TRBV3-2 TGTGCCAGCAGCCCCTTGGCTAGCGGGAGGGAGACCCAGTACTTC CASSPLASGRETQYF
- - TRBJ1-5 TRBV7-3 TGTGCCAGCAGCTTAATAGTCGAGGGGCCCCAGCATTTT CASSLIVEGPQHF
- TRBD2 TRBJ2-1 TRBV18 TGTGCCAGCTCAGGATTAGCGGGGGATTACAATGAGCAGTTCTTC CASSGLAGDYNEQFF
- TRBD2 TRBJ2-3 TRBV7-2 TGTGCCAGCAGCGCGTCTAGCGGAACGGGGGCAGATACGCAGTATTTT CASSASSGTGADTQYF
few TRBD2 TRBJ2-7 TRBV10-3 TGTGCCATCAGGACTAGCGGGAACGAGCAGTACTTC CAIRTSGNEQYF
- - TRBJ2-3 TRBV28 TGTGCCAGCAGTTATAGACTAGGCACAGATACGCAGTATTTT CASSYRLGTDTQYF
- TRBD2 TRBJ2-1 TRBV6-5 TGTGCCAGCAGTTCACCGAGGACTAGTGGAGACAATGAGCAGTTCTTC CASSSPRTSGDNEQFF
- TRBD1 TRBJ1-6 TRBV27 TGTGCCAGCAGTTCAGGGACAGACCTTTATAATTCACCCCTCCACTTT CASSSGTDLYNSPLHF
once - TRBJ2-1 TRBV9 TGTGCCAGCAGCGTAGGGGGCGTCTACAATGAGCAGTTCTTC CASSVGGVYNEQFF
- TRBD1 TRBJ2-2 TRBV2 TGTGCCAGCAGTTTGGGACAGGCCTCGACCGGGGAGCTGTTTTTT CASSLGQASTGELFF
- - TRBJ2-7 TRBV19 TGTGCCAGTAGTATCGCGGCCAGCTCCTCCTACGAGCAGTACTTC CASSIAASSSYEQYF